This TCR beta chain was documented in a study of T cells expressing NK-cell markers. What made the TCR beta cDNA was 5'RACE template switching with UMIs. TCRdb reprocessed the 5' RACE reads and keeps a single row for each CDR3 protein, giving no DNA. The sample data list some 460,000 distinct CDR3 sequences. The germline gives CDR1 SGDLS, CDR2 YYNGEE. This CDR3 region has 15 residues. Material: blood T cells: a sorted CD56 or NKG2C T cell subset, CD4+ or CD8+ T cells, or bulk PBMC T cells (not recorded which). The clonotype was recovered from a woman between 50 and 59 years old in good health. V is TRBV9 and J is TRBJ2-5; TCRdb selects TRBD2, and the lack of DNA leaves this call unchecked. CDR3 loop: CASSSPSGSGETQYF.